The next 18 T cell receptor beta chains were all read from a single sample in a study of T cells in Graves' hyperthyroidism and ophthalmopathy. Amplification of TCR beta CDR3 regions was performed using RNA transcripts as template. Researchers ran a first-round RT-PCR on the TCR CDR3 using the HTBI primer set. TCRdb reanalysed the multiplex PCR reads using MiXCR and keeps one entry per CDR3 protein. The sample lists around 600,000 distinct CDR3 sequences, over 12% seen once, with 6.5% to 9% in the top ten. The sample consisted of blood. All receptors come from a woman aged 18-30 years with Graves' ophthalmopathy.

This clonotype was seen at least ten times. The chain carries TRBV11-2 and TRBJ2-3; a weak D match, TRBD2 (6 bases). The CDR3 spans 15 residues. CDR1 is SGHAT, CDR2 FQNNGV, per germline. Trimming took 5 bases from V and 0 from J, leaving 12 bases between them. CDR3 nucleotide sequence: TGTGCCAGCAGCGCCCGGAGCGGGAGCACAGATACGCAGTATTTT. This gives the protein CASSARSGSTDTQYF.

This clonotype was observed many times. The gene calls are TRBV11-1 and TRBJ2-5; 14 bases fit TRBD2. The CDR3 spans 17 residues. Germline V gene sequence: CDR1 SGHAT, CDR2 FQDESV (reference sequence). Trimming at V came to 3 bases and at J to 5 bases, leaving 8 bases not matched to a gene. The CDR3, as DNA: TGTGCCAGCAGCTTGACCGGGACTAGCGGGAGAAGGGAGACCCAGTACTTC. It encodes CASSLTGTSGRRETQYF.

The rearrangement joins TRBV6-2 or TRBV6-3 to TRBJ1-6; no clear D gene. The CDR3 is 16 amino acids. Germline V gene data show CDR1 as MNHEY and CDR2 as SVGEGT. V dropped 6 bases and J dropped 0 bases, with 12 bases sitting between them. DNA for the CDR3: TGTGCCAGCAGCTACACCGGGAGCTCCTATAATTCACCCCTCCACTTT. Its translation: CASSYTGSSYNSPLHF.

The chain has TRBV14 and TRBJ2-7; D perhaps matches TRBD2 (5 bases). V lost 1 base and J lost 5, with 9 bases in between. Germline V gene sequence: CDR1 SGHDN, CDR2 FVKESK. The CDR3 loop spans 13 amino acids. The CDR3 region is CASSQGGYHEQYF. CDR3 nucleotide sequence: TGTGCCAGCAGCCAAGGAGGGTACCACGAGCAGTACTTC.

This clonotype occurred many times. The chain joins TRBV28 to TRBJ1-6; 8 positions agree with TRBD1. The ends lost 6 bases at V and 9 bases at J; junction bases unmatched: 4. CDR1 is MDHEN, CDR2 SYDVKM, per germline. CDR3 length equals 13 residues. The CDR3 bases are TGTGCCAGCAGGCTTACAGGGGGTTCACCCCTCCACTTT. Its translation is CASRLTGGSPLHF.

V and J are TRBV18 and TRBJ1-6, with TRBD1 matching over 7 bases. CDR1 is KGHSH, CDR2 LQKENI, per germline. V was clipped by 5 bases and J by 1 base; unmatched bases: 5. The CDR3 runs 16 residues. CDR3 sequence (DNA): TGTGCCAGCTCAGGAGAACAGGGGTCCTATAATTCACCCCTCCACTTT. Its translation is CASSGEQGSYNSPLHF.

Ten or more counts support this clonotype. The chain is built from TRBV27 and TRBJ1-1; D unresolved. The CDR3 covers 13 residues. Trimming pared 3 bases from V and 3 bases from J, leaving 8 bases between. The germline CDR1 and CDR2 sequences are MNHEY and SMNVEV (reference sequence). CDR3 protein: CASSLERDTEAFF. The CDR3, as DNA: TGTGCCAGCAGTTTGGAGCGGGACACTGAAGCTTTCTTT.

This clonotype was recorded at least ten times. The gene calls are TRBV28 and TRBJ2-3; 7 positions match TRBD1. The CDR3 sequence is 15 residues long. In germline, CDR1 is MDHEN, CDR2 SYDVKM. Losses at the gene ends were 7 bases for V and 5 bases for J; bases not matched to a gene: 12. Here the CDR3 reads CASKVGQVLVDTQYF. DNA of the CDR3: TGTGCCAGCAAGGTCGGACAGGTACTAGTAGATACGCAGTATTTT.

CDR3 amino acids: CASTPGQGCYEQYF. Here the CDR3 DNA reads TGTGCCAGCACGCCGGGACAGGGATGCTACGAGCAGTACTTC. The J gene is TRBJ2-7, the V gene TRBV28; 9 positions match TRBD1. CDR3 length: 14 residues. The trim removed 7 bases at V and 3 bases at J, leaving 7 bases unmatched. CDR1 MDHEN and CDR2 SYDVKM come from the germline V gene.

This chain connects TRBV6-5 to TRBJ2-1; D is possibly TRBD1 or TRBD2 (5 bases each). The CDR3 runs to 16 residues. The germline V and J ends were trimmed by 2 bases and 2 bases, with 13 bases remaining between them. Germline CDR1 reads MNHEY; CDR2 reads SVGAGI. This CDR3 reads CASSYNSGPPYNEQFF. CDR3 in DNA: TGTGCCAGCAGTTACAATTCGGGACCCCCCTACAATGAGCAGTTCTTC.

This clonotype was detected ten times or more. This rearrangement joins TRBV2 to TRBJ1-6, with D unclear. The V gene's germline CDR1 is SNHLY and CDR2 FYNNEI. The CDR3 extends over 14 amino acids. V was shortened by 7 bases and J by 0 bases, with 7 bases between the two germline ends. The CDR3 DNA reads TGTGCCAGCAAGAGGAGCTCCTATAATTCACCCCTCCACTTT. Translated: CASKRSSYNSPLHF. The whole variable domain, filled in from reference TRBV2 and TRBJ1-6, reads EPEVTQTPSHQVTQMGQEVILRCVPISNHLYFYWYRQILGQKVEFLVSFYNNEISEKSEIFDDQFSVERPDGSNFTLKIRSTKLEDSAMYFCASKRSSYNSPLHFGNGTRLTVT.

This clonotype showed up many times. This chain joins TRBV5-1 and TRBJ1-1, with D tentatively TRBD1 (6 bases). The CDR3 contains 16 residues. V lost 0 bases, J lost 3 bases, and 15 bases lay in between. The V gene's germline CDR1 is SGHRS and CDR2 YFSETQ. CDR3 nucleotide sequence: TGCGCCAGCAGCTTGGCGTCGGGGGCGCCGGACACTGAAGCTTTCTTT. It codes for CASSLASGAPDTEAFF. Full variable domain (outside the CDR3, taken from reference TRBV5-1 and TRBJ1-1): KAGVTQTPRYLIKTRGQQVTLSCSPISGHRSVSWYQQTPGQGLQFLFEYFSETQRNKGNFPGRFSGRQFSNSRSEMNVSTLELGDSALYLCASSLASGAPDTEAFFGQGTRLTVV.

This clonotype has just a few counts. The V gene is TRBV5-1, the J gene TRBJ1-1; 11 nucleotides align to TRBD1. The CDR3 spans 13 residues. V lost 5 bases to trimming and J lost 4 bases; unmatched junction nucleotides: 1. In germline, CDR1 is SGHRS, CDR2 YFSETQ. The CDR3, as DNA: TGCGCCAGCAGGGGGACAGGGGGCACTGAAGCTTTCTTT. Translating it yields CASRGTGGTEAFF.

The table lists this clonotype with a few counts. The chain recombines TRBV11-2 with TRBJ2-7, with 14 bases fitting TRBD2. Germline CDR1 SGHAT, CDR2 FQNNGV. Unmatched junction bases numbered 10, after V lost 6 bases and J lost 0 bases. The CDR3 contains 18 residues. The CDR3: CASRPPGLAGASSYEQYF. For the CDR3, the DNA is TGTGCCAGCAGACCCCCGGGACTAGCGGGAGCGAGCTCCTACGAGCAGTACTTC.

This clonotype was recorded at least ten times. The rearrangement links TRBV5-1 to TRBJ2-3; 7 positions agree with TRBD1. The CDR3 runs 15 residues. Unmatched junction bases numbered 4, after V lost 3 bases and J lost 0 bases. The germline gives CDR1 SGHRS, CDR2 YFSETQ. DNA of the CDR3: TGCGCCAGCAGCTCGTACAGGGGAAGCACAGATACGCAGTATTTT. Residues: CASSSYRGSTDTQYF.

In its sample, this clonotype was seen many times. This sequence joins TRBV19 and TRBJ2-7; 7 bases fit TRBD2. This CDR3 region has 14 residues. Unmatched junction bases numbered 6, after V lost 7 bases and J lost 0 bases. From germline, CDR1 is LNHDA and CDR2 SQIVND (reference sequence). In DNA, the CDR3 is TGTGCCAGTACAGGGAGGGGCGACTCCTACGAGCAGTACTTC. Its protein product is CASTGRGDSYEQYF.

This clonotype was counted many times. V gene TRBV7-9 combines with J gene TRBJ2-7; 13 bases match TRBD2. CDR3 length equals 18 residues. V lost 2 bases, J lost 3 bases, and 10 bases stayed unmatched. Germline CDR1 reads SEHNR; CDR2 reads FQNEAQ (reference sequence). The chain's CDR3 is CASSLIGPGLAGRYEQYF. DNA for the CDR3: TGTGCCAGCAGCTTAATAGGACCGGGACTAGCGGGACGCTACGAGCAGTACTTC.

This clonotype came up many times. This sequence joins TRBV6-1 and TRBJ2-7; D call uncertain. CDR3 length: 13 residues. V shed 5 bases and J shed 5 bases, with 13 bases lying between them. From germline, CDR1 is MNHNS and CDR2 SASEGT. The CDR3: CASSRQVWDEQYF. DNA of the CDR3: TGTGCCAGCAGTAGGCAGGTGTGGGACGAGCAGTACTTC.